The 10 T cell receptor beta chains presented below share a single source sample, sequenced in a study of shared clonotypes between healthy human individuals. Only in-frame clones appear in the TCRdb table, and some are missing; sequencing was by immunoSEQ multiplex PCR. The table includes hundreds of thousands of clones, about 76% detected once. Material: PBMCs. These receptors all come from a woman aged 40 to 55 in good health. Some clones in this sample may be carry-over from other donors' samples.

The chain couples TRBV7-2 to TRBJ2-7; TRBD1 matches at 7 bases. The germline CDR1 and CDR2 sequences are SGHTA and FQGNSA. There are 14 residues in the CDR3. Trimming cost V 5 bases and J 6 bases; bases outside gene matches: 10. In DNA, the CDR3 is TGTGCCAGCAGCCTCGGGCAGACAGGGATCGAGCAGTACTTC. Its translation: CASSLGQTGIEQYF. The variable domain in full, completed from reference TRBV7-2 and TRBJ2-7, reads GAGVSQSPSNKVTEKGKDVELRCDPISGHTALYWYRQSLGQGLEFLIYFQGNSAPDKSGLPSDRFSAERTGGSVSTLTIQRTQQEDSAVYLCASSLGQTGIEQYFGPGTRLTVT.

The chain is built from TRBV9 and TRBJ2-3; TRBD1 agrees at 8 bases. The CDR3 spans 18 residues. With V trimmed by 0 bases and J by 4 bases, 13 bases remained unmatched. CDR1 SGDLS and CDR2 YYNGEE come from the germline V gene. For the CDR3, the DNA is TGTGCCAGCAGCGTAGACGGAAGGACAGGGTCTCTGGCAGATACGCAGTATTTT. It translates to CASSVDGRTGSLADTQYF.

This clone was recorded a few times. The chain's CDR3 is CAWRLGGGLTEAFF. CDR3 bases: TGTGCCTGGAGGTTGGGGGGCGGTCTCACTGAAGCTTTCTTT. This sequence joins TRBV30 and TRBJ1-1, with D possibly being TRBD1 (6 bases). V was cut by 3 bases and J by 4 bases, with 15 bases left in between. Germline V gene sequence: CDR1 GTSNPN, CDR2 SVGIG (reference sequence). The CDR3 totals 14 residues.

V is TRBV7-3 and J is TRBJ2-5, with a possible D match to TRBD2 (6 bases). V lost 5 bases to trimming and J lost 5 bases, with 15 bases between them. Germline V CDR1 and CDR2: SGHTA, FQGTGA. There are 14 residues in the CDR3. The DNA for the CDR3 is TGTGCCAGCAGCAGTTTAGCGGTGGGGGAGACCCAGTACTTC. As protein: CASSSLAVGETQYF.

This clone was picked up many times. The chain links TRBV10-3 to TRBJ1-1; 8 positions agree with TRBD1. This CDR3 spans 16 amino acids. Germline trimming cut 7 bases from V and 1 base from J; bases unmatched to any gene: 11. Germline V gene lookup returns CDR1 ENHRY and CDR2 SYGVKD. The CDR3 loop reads CAINPYGQGSNTEAFF. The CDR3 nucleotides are TGTGCCATCAACCCCTACGGACAGGGATCGAACACTGAAGCTTTCTTT.

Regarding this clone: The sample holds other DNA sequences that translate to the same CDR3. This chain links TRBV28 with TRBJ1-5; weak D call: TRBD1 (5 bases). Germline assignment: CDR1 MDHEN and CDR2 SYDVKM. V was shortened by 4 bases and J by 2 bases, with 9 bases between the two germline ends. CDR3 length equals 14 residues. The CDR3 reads CASSSGGGNQPQHF. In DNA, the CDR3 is TGTGCCAGCAGTTCGGGGGGGGGCAATCAGCCCCAGCATTTT.

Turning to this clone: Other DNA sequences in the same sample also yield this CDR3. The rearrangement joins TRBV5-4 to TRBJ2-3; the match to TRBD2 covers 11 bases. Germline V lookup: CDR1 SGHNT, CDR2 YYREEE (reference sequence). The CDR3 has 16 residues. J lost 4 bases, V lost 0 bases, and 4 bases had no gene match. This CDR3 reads CASSLGTSGRADTQYF. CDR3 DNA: TGTGCCAGCAGCTTGGGGACTAGCGGGCGGGCAGATACGCAGTATTTT.

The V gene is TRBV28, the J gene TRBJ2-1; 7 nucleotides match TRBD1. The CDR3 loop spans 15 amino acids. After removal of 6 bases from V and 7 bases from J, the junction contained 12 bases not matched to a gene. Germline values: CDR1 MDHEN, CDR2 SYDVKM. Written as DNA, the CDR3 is TGTGCCAGCAGCTCCCCCGGGACAGCGACTAATGAGCAGTTCTTC. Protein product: CASSSPGTATNEQFF.

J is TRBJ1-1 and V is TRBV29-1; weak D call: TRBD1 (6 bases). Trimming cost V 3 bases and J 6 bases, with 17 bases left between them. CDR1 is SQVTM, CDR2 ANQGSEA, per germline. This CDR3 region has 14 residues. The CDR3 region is CSVEVGQGLSEAFF. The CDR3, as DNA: TGCAGCGTTGAGGTGGGGCAGGGGCTCTCTGAAGCTTTCTTT.

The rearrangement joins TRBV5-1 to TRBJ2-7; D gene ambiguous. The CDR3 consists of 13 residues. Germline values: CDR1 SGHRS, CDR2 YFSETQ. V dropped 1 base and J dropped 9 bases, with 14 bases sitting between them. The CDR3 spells CASSLRGDTGQYF. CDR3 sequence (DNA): TGCGCCAGCAGCTTGCGAGGAGATACGGGGCAGTACTTC.